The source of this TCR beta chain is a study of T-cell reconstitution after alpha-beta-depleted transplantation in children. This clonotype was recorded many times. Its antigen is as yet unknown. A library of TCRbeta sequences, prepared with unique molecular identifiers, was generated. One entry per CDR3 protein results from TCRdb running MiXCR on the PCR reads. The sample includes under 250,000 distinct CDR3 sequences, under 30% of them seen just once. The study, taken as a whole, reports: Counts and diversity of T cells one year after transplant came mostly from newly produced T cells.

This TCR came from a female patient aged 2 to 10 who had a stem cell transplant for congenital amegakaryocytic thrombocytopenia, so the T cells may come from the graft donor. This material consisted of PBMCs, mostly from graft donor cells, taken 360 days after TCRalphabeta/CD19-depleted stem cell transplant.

The CDR3 DNA sequence: TGCAGCGTTGAACGAATCCGGGCCCCGGGGGGCAATGAGCAGTTCTTC. As protein: CSVERIRAPGGNEQFF. This chain uses TRBV29-1 with TRBJ2-1; 7 bases match TRBD2. The CDR3 extends over 16 amino acids. Germline V gene lookup returns CDR1 SQVTM and CDR2 ANQGSEA. J lost 6 bases, V lost 2 bases, and 13 bases had no gene match.